The 28 T cell receptor beta chains reported below all come from one sample, sequenced in a study of cytomegalovirus exposure and HLA in healthy donors. A multiplex PCR was run with 60 Vbeta primers and 13 Jbeta primers. Sequencing used immunoSEQ multiplex PCR; TCRdb keeps in-frame clones, though not all of them. The table records roughly 130,000 clones, roughly 88% of them present only once. Material for sequencing was PBMCs. Receptor source: a boy between 5 and 17 years old in good health and CMV-seronegative.

The gene calls are TRBV9 and TRBJ1-3, with D perhaps matching TRBD1 (5 bases). CDR3 length equals 15 residues. CDR1 and CDR2 from the germline V gene are SGDLS and YYNGEE. With 1 base removed from V and 0 bases from J, the gap between germline ends came to 8 bases. The CDR3 here is CASSVWGFSGNTIYF. In nucleotides, the CDR3 is TGTGCCAGCAGCGTATGGGGCTTCTCTGGAAACACCATATATTTT.

The V call is TRBV4-1, the J call TRBJ1-1; D is unresolved. Trimming took off 0 bases at V and 4 bases at J, with 12 bases between the two ends. The CDR3 totals 15 residues. Per germline, CDR1 MGHRA and CDR2 YSYEKL. In DNA form, the CDR3 reads TGCGCCAGCAGCCAAGACTCGACTCATCCCACTGAAGCTTTCTTT. This encodes CASSQDSTHPTEAFF.

The CDR3 spells CASSSQGAAETQYF. DNA for the CDR3: TGTGCCAGCAGCTCTCAGGGGGCCGCAGAGACCCAGTACTTC. The V and J genes are TRBV7-2 and TRBJ2-5, with TRBD1 identical over 8 bases. V was pared by 4 bases and J by 4 bases, with 5 bases of the junction left unmatched. The CDR3 is made up of 14 amino acids. CDR1 SGHTA and CDR2 FQGNSA come from the germline V gene.

This chain joins TRBV18 and TRBJ2-5; the match to TRBD1 covers 9 bases. The CDR3 is made up of 17 amino acids. The junction had 9 bases not matched to a gene; V was cut back by 1 base and J by 3 bases. CDR1 and CDR2 (germline): KGHSH, LQKENI. For the CDR3, the DNA is TGTGCCAGCTCACCACTGATTGGACAGGGGTCAAAAGAGACCCAGTACTTC. Protein: CASSPLIGQGSKETQYF.

V usage is TRBV15 and J usage is TRBJ2-3; D remains ambiguous. This CDR3 is built from 15 residues. Germline lookup yields CDR1 LNHNV and CDR2 YYDKDF (reference sequence). Trimming cost V 0 bases and J 1 base, with 8 bases left between them. The CDR3 bases are TGTGCCACCAGCAGAGAAATGGCGGGCACAGATACGCAGTATTTT. This codes for CATSREMAGTDTQYF. The full variable domain, with the rest looked up from reference TRBV15 and TRBJ2-3, is DAMVIQNPRYQVTQFGKPVTLSCSQTLNHNVMYWYQQKSSQAPKLLFHYYDKDFNNEADTPDNFQSRRPNTSFCFLDIRSPGLGDTAMYLCATSREMAGTDTQYFGPGTRLTVL.

The genes are TRBV27 and TRBJ2-2; 10 positions match TRBD1. The CDR3 length is 15 residues. V dropped 8 bases and J dropped 4; count of bases not matched to a gene: 7. In germline, CDR1 is MNHEY, CDR2 SMNVEV (reference sequence). CDR3 loop: CASRDRGVGTGELFF. The CDR3 DNA is TGTGCCAGCCGGGACAGGGGAGTAGGCACCGGGGAGCTGTTTTTT.

CDR3 nucleotide sequence: TGTGCCAGCAGTGACGACAGGGAAGCAACTAATGAAAAACTGTTTTTT. Encoded protein: CASSDDREATNEKLFF. The chain has TRBV25-1 and TRBJ1-4; 7 nucleotides line up with TRBD1. This CDR3 has 16 amino acids. V was clipped by 3 bases and J by 0 bases; unmatched bases: 4. The germline V gene encodes CDR1 MGHDK and CDR2 SYGVNS.

The V call is TRBV5-1, the J call TRBJ2-2, with D perhaps TRBD2 (6 bases). Germline-derived CDR1 and CDR2 are SGHRS and YFSETQ. The CDR3 runs to 16 residues. Trimming took off 4 bases at V and 2 bases at J, with 15 bases between the two ends. Here the CDR3 reads CASSDSGTDNTGELFF. In DNA form, the CDR3 reads TGCGCCAGCAGCGATAGCGGAACTGATAACACCGGGGAGCTGTTTTTT.

The J gene is TRBJ2-5, the V gene TRBV21-1; the D segment call TRBD1 is taken from the table without a DNA check. TRBV21-1 has pseudogene status. The CDR3 sequence is 20 residues long. The DNA of the CDR3 is TGTGCCAGCAGCAAAGTTGGACAGGTGGCGGCGCCGAGGGAGGCAGAGACCCAGTACTTC. Translation: CASSKVGQVAAPREAETQYF.

This sequence joins TRBV2 and TRBJ1-1; TRBD1 might be the D (5 bases). The CDR3 consists of 12 residues. Germline loops: CDR1 SNHLY, CDR2 FYNNEI. Trimming removed 6 bases at V and 8 bases at J, with 13 bases between. CDR3 protein: CASRSQAGEAFF. CDR3 bases: TGTGCCAGCAGAAGTCAGGCAGGGGAAGCTTTCTTT.

The genes are TRBV18 and TRBJ1-1; 9 bases line up with TRBD1. This CDR3 is 15 amino acids long. The J segment lost 0 bases and the V segment lost 3 bases, leaving 2 bases of the junction unmatched. Germline assignment: CDR1 KGHSH and CDR2 LQKENI. CDR3 DNA: TGTGCCAGCTCACCTGGACAGGGGATGAACACTGAAGCTTTCTTT. Translated, it gives CASSPGQGMNTEAFF.

J is TRBJ1-1 and V is TRBV18, with a weak D call TRBD1 (6 bases). The V end was cut by 3 bases, the J end by 0 bases, with 11 bases between. The CDR3 extends over 15 amino acids. Germline CDR1 is KGHSH and CDR2 is LQKENI. CDR3: CASSPSTGMNTEAFF. The CDR3 coding sequence is TGTGCCAGCTCACCGTCGACAGGTATGAACACTGAAGCTTTCTTT.

The chain uses TRBV7-2 and TRBJ2-7, with a possible D match to TRBD2 (6 bases). The CDR3 has 15 amino acids. The germline V gene encodes CDR1 SGHTA and CDR2 FQGNSA. The ends were cut back, 1 base at V and 1 base at J, with 11 bases in the middle. CDR3 DNA sequence: TGTGCCAGCAGCTTAGATGCGGGAAGGTCCTACGAGCAGTACTTC. Residues: CASSLDAGRSYEQYF.

V is TRBV27 and J is TRBJ2-7, with D maybe TRBD2 (6 bases). The CDR3 extends over 16 amino acids. From germline, CDR1 is MNHEY and CDR2 SMNVEV (reference sequence). Trimming shortened V by 4 bases and J by 1 base, and 17 bases separated the two germline ends. The CDR3 loop reads CASSSSWGERSYEQYF. The CDR3 coding sequence is TGTGCCAGCAGTTCTAGTTGGGGGGAGCGGTCCTACGAGCAGTACTTC.

This chain uses TRBV6-5 with TRBJ1-1, with a possible D match to TRBD1 (5 bases). The CDR3 sequence is 15 residues long. The ends were cut back, 0 bases at V and 4 bases at J, with 12 bases in the middle. Germline V CDR1 and CDR2: MNHEY, SVGAGI. The CDR3 DNA sequence: TGTGCCAGCAGTTACTCGACTCAGGGTGCCACTGAAGCTTTCTTT. Its protein is CASSYSTQGATEAFF.

Remarks on this clone: No conserved phenylalanine or tryptophan is present at the end of the CDR3, so a read error is the likely explanation. The limits of the CDR3 on the DNA are not certain, so only TCRdb's listed CDR3 is given. The CDR3 sequence is CASISTEPS. The chain combines TRBV5-1 with TRBJ2-7; TRBD2 reflects the table's D call only, with no check against the DNA. Germline lookup yields CDR1 SGHRS and CDR2 YFSETQ. The CDR3 spans 9 residues, counting both ends.

The rearrangement links TRBV5-1 to TRBJ1-1; D is perhaps TRBD1 (6 bases). Germline CDR1 reads SGHRS; CDR2 reads YFSETQ. There are 16 residues in the CDR3. Trimming pared 4 bases from V and 3 bases from J, leaving 19 bases between. CDR3 coding DNA: TGCGCCAGCAGCCAAGGGGCAGGGGTGGTAGACACTGAAGCTTTCTTT. Its protein is CASSQGAGVVDTEAFF.

The chain recombines TRBV6-5 with TRBJ2-3; D is perhaps TRBD2 (6 bases). The V end lost 6 bases, the J end lost 1 base, and 8 bases lay between the germline ends. The CDR3 is 13 amino acids. Germline CDR1 MNHEY, CDR2 SVGAGI. Here the CDR3 reads CASRRDGTDTQYF. As DNA, the CDR3 is TGTGCCAGCAGGCGGGACGGCACAGATACGCAGTATTTT.

V is TRBV27 and J is TRBJ2-7, with D possibly TRBD1 on 5 matching bases. This CDR3 has 16 amino acids. Germline V gene sequence: CDR1 MNHEY, CDR2 SMNVEV (reference sequence). V was cut by 6 bases and J by 5 bases, with 23 bases left in between. DNA for the CDR3: TGTGCCAGCAGGCCCCAGGGTTGGGGCCTACCTAACGAGCAGTACTTC. It encodes CASRPQGWGLPNEQYF.

The CDR3 coding sequence is TGTGCCAGTAGTATTTTCGGTACAGGGGGCAGTGGGAGCAATCAGCCCCAGCATTTT. The encoded protein is CASSIFGTGGSGSNQPQHF. This chain uses TRBV19 with TRBJ1-5; TRBD1 aligns across 9 bases. There are 19 residues in the CDR3. Trimming at V came to 3 bases and at J to 1 base, leaving 13 bases not matched to a gene. CDR1 LNHDA and CDR2 SQIVND come from the germline V gene (reference sequence).

This chain connects TRBV19 to TRBJ2-7; tentatively, D is TRBD2 (6 bases). The CDR3 runs 14 residues. Trimming shortened V by 3 bases and J by 3 bases, and 12 bases separated the two germline ends. The germline V gene encodes CDR1 LNHDA and CDR2 SQIVND (reference sequence). CDR3 region: CASSMEGSNYEQYF. CDR3 in DNA: TGTGCCAGTAGTATGGAGGGTAGTAACTACGAGCAGTACTTC.

This chain uses TRBV7-9 with TRBJ2-7, with D possibly TRBD2 on 6 matching bases. V was clipped by 4 bases and J by 6 bases, with 13 bases between them. CDR3 length: 13 residues. Germline V gene data show CDR1 as SEHNR and CDR2 as FQNEAQ (reference sequence). The CDR3 reads CASSWRDGREQYF. The CDR3, as DNA: TGTGCCAGCAGCTGGCGGGACGGACGCGAGCAGTACTTC.

The chain uses TRBV25-1 and TRBJ2-7; D may be TRBD1 (5 bases). CDR1 and CDR2 (germline): MGHDK, SYGVNS. The CDR3 is made up of 12 amino acids. Trimming took 8 bases from V and 4 from J, leaving 12 bases between them. The CDR3 spells CASATGFYEQYF. In DNA, the CDR3 is TGTGCCAGCGCTACAGGATTTTACGAGCAGTACTTC.

V gene TRBV21-1 combines with J gene TRBJ1-1; TRBD1 is taken as the D call from the table, unchecked against the DNA. TRBV21-1 is termed a pseudogene. CDR3 size: 17 residues. CDR3 in amino acids: CASSKIPGQGRRTEAFF. The CDR3, as DNA: TGTGCCAGCAGCAAGATCCCCGGACAGGGCCGTCGGACTGAAGCTTTCTTT.

This clone was counted a single time. This rearrangement joins TRBV19 to TRBJ1-1; D gene unclear. Looked up from germline, CDR1 is LNHDA and CDR2 is SQIVND (reference sequence). V lost 5 bases, J lost 0 bases, and 7 bases lay in between. The CDR3 covers 13 residues. The CDR3 here is CASSPLLNTEAFF. Written as DNA, the CDR3 is TGTGCCAGTAGTCCCCTTCTGAACACTGAAGCTTTCTTT.

The CDR3 nucleotides are TGTGCCAGTAGTACCTTTACGGGTGAGGCTTTCTTT. Encoded protein: CASSTFTGEAFF. The V gene is TRBV19, the J gene TRBJ1-1; D ambiguous. Germline V gives CDR1 LNHDA, CDR2 SQIVND (reference sequence). The CDR3 is 12 residues long. Trimming took off 4 bases at V and 11 bases at J, with 14 bases between the two ends.

CDR3: CASSRGGYNEQFF. CDR3 DNA sequence: TGCGCCAGCAGCCGTGGGGGGTACAATGAGCAGTTCTTC. This chain joins TRBV5-1 and TRBJ2-1; D may be TRBD2 (6 bases). The CDR3 contains 13 residues. V lost 4 bases and J lost 4, with 9 bases in between. CDR1 and CDR2 from the germline V gene are SGHRS and YFSETQ.

There are a few counts of this clone. The rearrangement links TRBV25-1 to TRBJ1-2, with 8 bases that match TRBD1. Germline V CDR1 and CDR2: MGHDK, SYGVNS. CDR3 length equals 14 residues. With 1 base clipped from V and 8 bases from J, the junction kept 6 bases outside the gene matches. CDR3 bases: TGTGCCAGCAGTGAATGGTTGGCAGGGGGCGGCTACACCTTC. Its protein is CASSEWLAGGGYTF.